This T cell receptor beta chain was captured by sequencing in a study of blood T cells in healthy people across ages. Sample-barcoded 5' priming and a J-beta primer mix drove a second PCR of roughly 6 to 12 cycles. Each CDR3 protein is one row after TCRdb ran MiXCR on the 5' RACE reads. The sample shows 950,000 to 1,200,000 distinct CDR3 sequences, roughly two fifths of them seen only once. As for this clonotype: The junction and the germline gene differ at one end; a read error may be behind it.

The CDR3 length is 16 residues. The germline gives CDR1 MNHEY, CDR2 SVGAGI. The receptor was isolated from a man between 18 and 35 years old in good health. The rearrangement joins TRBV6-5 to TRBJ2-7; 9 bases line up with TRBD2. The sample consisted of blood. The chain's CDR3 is CDSSYTQGLAFYEQYF. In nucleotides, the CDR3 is TGTGACAGCAGTTACACCCAGGGACTAGCCTTCTACGAGCAGTACTTC.